Given below is one T cell receptor (beta chain) in context. TCRdb's copy holds only in-frame clones and misses some; the assay was immunoSEQ multiplex PCR. The table includes some 90,000 clones, approximately 88% detected once. These data come from a study of cytomegalovirus exposure and HLA in healthy donors. As for the study in general: A later analysis reported the 90 to 150 validation repertoires used the same platform as the approximately 660 first-cohort repertoires.

This CDR3 region has 15 residues. V dropped 6 bases and J dropped 4 bases, with 16 bases sitting between them. CDR1 and CDR2 from the germline V gene are MNHEY and SVGAGI. The TCR originated in a woman in her 30s in good health and CMV-seronegative. The rearrangement links TRBV6-5 to TRBJ2-1; TRBD2 might be the D (5 bases). Specimen: PBMCs. The CDR3 DNA sequence: TGTGCCAGCAGAATAGGGCTAGCCCAGTACAATGAGCAGTTCTTC. This codes for CASRIGLAQYNEQFF.